Listed below are T cell receptor beta chains from one sample, sequenced in a study of blood T cell repertoires in COVID-19. Sequencing was performed with immunoSEQ multiplex PCR; in TCRdb, only in-frame clones are kept and a portion is missing. The sample holds roughly 290,000 clones, about 90% seen once. The specimen was PBMCs or T cells enriched from blood (not recorded which). Receptors originate from a woman aged 18-29 years with acute COVID-19. Both conserved end residues are part of each CDR3. The D gene is left open where the match is weak. Clone size appears in some rows only: once, few, many, or a class for an expanded clone.

j_call,d_call,v_call,clone_size,cdr3_aa,cdr3_nt
TRBJ1-1,.,TRBV11-3,.,CASSYQVNTEAFF,TGTGCCAGCAGTTACCAGGTGAACACTGAAGCTTTCTTT
TRBJ2-7,TRBD1,TRBV18,.,CASSPEGAYPAYEQYF,TGTGCCAGCTCCCCAGAGGGGGCATACCCAGCCTACGAGCAGTACTTC
TRBJ2-2,.,TRBV6-5,.,CASSYGTGSMELFF,TGTGCCAGCAGTTACGGTACGGGGTCCATGGAGCTGTTTTTT
TRBJ2-7,.,TRBV21-1,.,CASSKAGLDFPSTYEQYF,TGTGCCAGCAGCAAAGCGGGACTAGATTTCCCCTCTACCTACGAGCAGTACTTC
TRBJ2-7,.,TRBV5-1,.,CASSLDRRTYEQYF,TGCGCCAGCAGCTTAGACAGGCGGACCTACGAGCAGTACTTC
TRBJ2-7,.,TRBV11-2,.,CASSPITGTYEQYF,TGTGCCAGCAGCCCCATAACAGGGACCTACGAGCAGTACTTC
TRBJ1-1,.,TRBV7-2,.,CASSSGETTEAFF,TGTGCCAGCAGCTCAGGGGAGACAACTGAAGCTTTCTTT
TRBJ2-7,.,TRBV5-8,.,CASSLPEQGGSYEQYF,TGTGCCAGCAGCTTACCAGAACAGGGGGGGTCCTACGAGCAGTACTTC
TRBJ2-1,TRBD2,TRBV7-8,.,CASSFGTSGRAYNEQFF,TGTGCCAGCAGCTTTGGGACTAGCGGGAGGGCTTACAATGAGCAGTTCTTC
TRBJ1-3,.,TRBV7-9,once,CASSLERAGNTIYF,TGTGCCAGCAGCTTAGAGCGGGCTGGAAACACCATATATTTT
TRBJ2-7,.,TRBV19,.,CASSITAKEQYF,TGTGCCAGTAGTATAACCGCGAAAGAGCAGTACTTC
TRBJ2-1,.,TRBV6-6,once,CASSPSRGSYNEQFF,TGTGCCAGCAGTCCCTCACGAGGATCCTACAATGAGCAGTTCTTC
TRBJ2-7,.,TRBV11-2,.,CASSLGRDSYEQYF,TGTGCCAGCAGCTTGGGGCGGGACTCCTACGAGCAGTACTTC
TRBJ2-1,.,TRBV13,.,CASSLGGSSYNEQFF,TGTGCCAGCAGCTTAGGCGGGAGCTCCTACAATGAGCAGTTCTTC
TRBJ2-3,TRBD2,TRBV2,.,CASIGTSGRISTDTQYF,TGTGCCAGCATAGGGACTAGCGGGAGAATTAGCACAGATACGCAGTATTTT
TRBJ2-5,.,TRBV7-6,.,CASSSLWTQYF,TGTGCCAGCAGCTCCCTTTGGACCCAGTACTTC
TRBJ1-1,.,TRBV5-1,.,CASSLGQEAQAFF,TGCGCCAGCAGCTTGGGACAGGAAGCCCAAGCTTTCTTT
TRBJ1-1,.,TRBV7-9,once,CASSLGSRPGDTEAFF,TGTGCCAGCAGCTTAGGTTCCCGCCCAGGGGACACTGAAGCTTTCTTT
TRBJ2-7,TRBD1,TRBV2,.,CAATGQGAIGEQYF,TGTGCCGCCACCGGACAGGGGGCGATCGGGGAGCAGTACTTC
TRBJ1-4,.,TRBV7-9,.,CASSFEGRGNEKLFF,TGTGCCAGCAGCTTCGAGGGACGGGGGAATGAAAAACTGTTTTTT
TRBJ1-2,TRBD1,TRBV5-1,.,CASSLAGTGVYGYTF,TGCGCCAGCAGCTTGGCCGGGACAGGGGTCTATGGCTACACCTTC
TRBJ2-3,TRBD1,TRBV4-1,.,CASSQGQLNTDTQYF,TGCGCCAGCAGCCAGGGACAGCTCAACACAGATACGCAGTATTTT
TRBJ1-5,.,TRBV6-2/TRBV6-3,.,CASSYSRSGGQLSNQPQHF,TGTGCCAGCAGTTACTCGAGGTCTGGAGGACAGCTTAGCAATCAGCCCCAGCATTTT
TRBJ1-5,.,TRBV2,.,CASKNRMDQPQHF,TGTGCCAGCAAGAACAGGATGGATCAGCCCCAGCATTTT
TRBJ2-1,.,TRBV28,.,CASSDPRGVNNEQFF,TGTGCCAGCAGTGACCCCAGGGGGGTGAACAATGAGCAGTTCTTC
TRBJ2-7,.,TRBV5-1,.,CASSLASGSEQYF,TGCGCCAGCAGCTTGGCATCGGGTTCCGAGCAGTACTTC
TRBJ2-1,.,TRBV19,.,CASSIIPSGLYNEQFF,TGTGCCAGTAGTATAATCCCCAGCGGACTCTACAATGAGCAGTTCTTC
TRBJ2-7,.,TRBV7-9,.,CASSPPDFYEQYF,TGTGCCAGCAGCCCCCCGGACTTCTACGAGCAGTACTTC
TRBJ2-1,.,TRBV7-2,.,CASSPMSYGEQFF,TGTGCCAGCAGCCCGATGTCTTACGGTGAGCAGTTCTTC
TRBJ2-2,.,TRBV6-5,.,CASSSGLSANTGELFF,TGTGCCAGCAGTTCCGGACTATCAGCGAACACCGGGGAGCTGTTTTTT
TRBJ2-3,TRBD2,TRBV7-3,.,CASSKGTSGRGTQYF,TGTGCCAGCAGCAAGGGGACTAGCGGGAGGGGTACGCAGTATTTT
TRBJ2-1,.,TRBV28,.,CASSTSWAGGSNEQFF,.
TRBJ1-5,.,TRBV6-1,.,CASSEGIQGLQPQHF,TGTGCCAGCAGTGAAGGGATCCAGGGGCTTCAGCCCCAGCATTTT
TRBJ2-1,.,TRBV6-5,once,CASRRTPPPYNEQFF,TGTGCCAGCAGACGGACTCCCCCTCCTTACAATGAGCAGTTCTTC
TRBJ1-1,.,TRBV14,.,CASSPYDRVAGRNTEAFF,TGTGCCAGCAGCCCCTATGACCGGGTAGCAGGGCGGAACACTGAAGCTTTCTTT
TRBJ1-1,.,TRBV19,.,CASMEQGNTEAFF,TGTGCCAGTATGGAACAGGGGAACACTGAAGCTTTCTTT
TRBJ2-1,TRBD1,TRBV7-9,once,CASSLVTGALSYNEQFF,TGTGCCAGCAGCTTGGTTACAGGGGCCCTCTCCTACAATGAGCAGTTCTTC
TRBJ2-7,.,TRBV3-1/TRBV3-2,.,CASSQAGNRLSSYEQYF,TGTGCCAGCAGCCAAGCGGGAAATCGACTGAGCTCCTACGAGCAGTACTTC
TRBJ1-1,.,TRBV6-5,.,CAGHSGAGYTEAFF,TGTGCCGGTCACAGTGGGGCAGGGTACACTGAAGCTTTCTTT
TRBJ1-1,TRBD1,TRBV5-1,.,CASSFEGARNTEAFF,TGCGCCAGCAGCTTTGAGGGGGCCAGGAACACTGAAGCTTTCTTT
TRBJ1-3,TRBD1,TRBV18,.,CASSTRDRDGNTIYF,TGTGCCAGCTCAACTCGGGACAGGGACGGAAACACCATATATTTT
TRBJ2-5,TRBD2,TRBV6-1,few,CASSELAGENQETQYF,TGTGCCAGCAGTGAGCTAGCGGGAGAAAACCAAGAGACCCAGTACTTC
TRBJ1-5,TRBD1,TRBV9,.,CASSTGTGRGQPQHF,TGTGCCAGCAGCACCGGGACAGGGCGCGGTCAGCCCCAGCATTTT
TRBJ2-2,.,TRBV28,.,CASSLWDKTNTGELFF,TGTGCCAGCAGTTTATGGGACAAAACGAACACCGGGGAGCTGTTTTTT
TRBJ2-1,TRBD2,TRBV9,.,CASSASGGPGNEQFF,TGTGCCAGCAGCGCTAGCGGAGGACCCGGCAATGAGCAGTTCTTC
TRBJ2-7,.,TRBV2,.,CASRRREEEAYEQYF,TGTGCCAGCAGGAGACGAGAGGAGGAAGCCTACGAGCAGTACTTC
TRBJ2-1,TRBD2,TRBV9,.,CASSVGSGSYNEQFF,TGTGCCAGCAGCGTAGGTAGCGGGTCCTACAATGAGCAGTTCTTC
TRBJ2-7,TRBD2,TRBV3-1/TRBV3-2,.,CASSPSGSGFTYEQYF,TGTGCCAGCAGCCCCTCGGGTAGCGGGTTCACCTACGAGCAGTACTTC
TRBJ2-7,TRBD2,TRBV4-3,.,CASSQGLASIYEQYF,TGCGCCAGCAGCCAAGGACTAGCTTCGATCTACGAGCAGTACTTC
TRBJ2-2,.,TRBV5-1,.,CASSLMSGVGTGELFF,TGCGCCAGCAGCTTGATGTCAGGGGTCGGCACCGGGGAGCTGTTTTTT
TRBJ1-2,TRBD1,TRBV3-1/TRBV3-2,.,CASSPRQGAIYGYTF,TGTGCCAGCAGCCCTCGACAGGGAGCGATCTATGGCTACACCTTC
TRBJ1-2,TRBD1,TRBV4-3,.,CASSLQGAGAYGYTF,TGCGCCAGCAGCCTTCAGGGGGCGGGGGCCTATGGCTACACCTTC
TRBJ1-2,TRBD1,TRBV5-1,.,CASSLAKTGVDGYTF,TGCGCCAGCAGCTTGGCCAAGACAGGGGTTGATGGCTACACCTTC
TRBJ2-1,TRBD2,TRBV29-1,.,CSVDYSGGRTEQFF,TGCAGCGTTGACTATAGCGGGGGACGCACTGAGCAGTTCTTC
TRBJ2-3,.,TRBV28,.,CASSHRWAGYTDTQYF,TGTGCCAGCAGCCATAGGTGGGCAGGCTACACAGATACGCAGTATTTT
TRBJ1-4,TRBD1,TRBV7-2,.,CASSLDGTGTEKLFF,TGTGCCAGCAGCTTAGATGGGACAGGGACTGAAAAACTGTTTTTT
TRBJ2-1,.,TRBV11-3,.,CASSPQGYNEQFF,TGTGCCAGCAGCCCTCAGGGATACAATGAGCAGTTCTTC
TRBJ1-2,.,TRBV7-9,.,CASSLGSRGRGDENYGYTF,TGTGCCAGCAGCTTAGGGTCCCGGGGGAGGGGGGACGAGAACTATGGCTACACCTTC
TRBJ1-1,.,TRBV6-5,.,CASSYGSTEAFF,TGTGCCAGCAGTTACGGCAGCACTGAAGCTTTCTTT